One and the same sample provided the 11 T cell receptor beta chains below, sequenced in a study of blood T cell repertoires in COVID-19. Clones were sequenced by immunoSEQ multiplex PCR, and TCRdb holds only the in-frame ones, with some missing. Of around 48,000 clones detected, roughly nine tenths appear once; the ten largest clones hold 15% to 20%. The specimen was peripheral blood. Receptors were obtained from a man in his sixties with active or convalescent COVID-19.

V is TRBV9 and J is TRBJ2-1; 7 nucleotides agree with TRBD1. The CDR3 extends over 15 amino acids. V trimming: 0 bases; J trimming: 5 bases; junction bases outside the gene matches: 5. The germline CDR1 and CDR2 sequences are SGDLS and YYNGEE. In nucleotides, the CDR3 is TGTGCCAGCAGCGTAGGGGGGACAGCTAACAATGAGCAGTTCTTC. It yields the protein CASSVGGTANNEQFF.

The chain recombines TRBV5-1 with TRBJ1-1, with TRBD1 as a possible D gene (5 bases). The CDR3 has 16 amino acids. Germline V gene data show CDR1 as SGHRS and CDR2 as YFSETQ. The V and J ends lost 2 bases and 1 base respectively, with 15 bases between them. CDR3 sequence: CASSFRFGGENTEAFF. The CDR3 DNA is TGCGCCAGCAGCTTCAGATTCGGGGGGGAGAACACTGAAGCTTTCTTT.

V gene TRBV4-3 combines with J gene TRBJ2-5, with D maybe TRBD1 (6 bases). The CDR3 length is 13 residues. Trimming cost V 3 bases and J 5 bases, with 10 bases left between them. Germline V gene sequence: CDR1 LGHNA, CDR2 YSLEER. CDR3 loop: CASSQNRVETQYF. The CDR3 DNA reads TGCGCCAGCAGCCAGAACAGGGTGGAGACCCAGTACTTC.

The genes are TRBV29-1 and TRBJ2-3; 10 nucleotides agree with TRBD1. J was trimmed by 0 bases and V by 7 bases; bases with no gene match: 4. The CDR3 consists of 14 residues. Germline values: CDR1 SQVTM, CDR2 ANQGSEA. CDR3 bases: TGCAGCGGGAGACAGGGGGCTAGCACAGATACGCAGTATTTT. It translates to CSGRQGASTDTQYF.

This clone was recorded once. The CDR3 DNA follows: TGTGCCAGCAGTTTATTGGGGTACGCGGGTGAAAAACTGTTTTTT. Amino acid sequence: CASSLLGYAGEKLFF. The genes are TRBV27 and TRBJ1-4; D remains unclear. V dropped 1 base and J dropped 7 bases, with 13 bases sitting between them. This CDR3 is 15 amino acids long. Per the germline V gene, CDR1 is MNHEY and CDR2 is SMNVEV (reference sequence).

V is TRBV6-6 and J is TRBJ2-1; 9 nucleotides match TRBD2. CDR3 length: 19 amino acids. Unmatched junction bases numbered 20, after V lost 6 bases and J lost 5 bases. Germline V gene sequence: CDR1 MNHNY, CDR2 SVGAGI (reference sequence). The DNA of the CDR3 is TGTGCCAGCAGCTACGCCCTCCACGCTCCGGGACTAGCCGACAATGAGCAGTTCTTC. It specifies CASSYALHAPGLADNEQFF.

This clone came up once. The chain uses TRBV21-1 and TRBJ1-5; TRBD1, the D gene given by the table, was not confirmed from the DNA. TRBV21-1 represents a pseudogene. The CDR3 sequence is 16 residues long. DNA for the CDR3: TGTGCCAGCAGCAGCAACAGGGGCTTGTGGAATCAGCCCCAGCATTTT. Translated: CASSSNRGLWNQPQHF.

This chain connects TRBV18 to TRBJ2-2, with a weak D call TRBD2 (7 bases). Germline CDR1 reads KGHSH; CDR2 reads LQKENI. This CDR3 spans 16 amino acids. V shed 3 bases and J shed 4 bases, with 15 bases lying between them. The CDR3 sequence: CASSPNAGALTGELFF. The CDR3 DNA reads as TGTGCCAGCTCACCCAACGCGGGGGCCCTCACCGGGGAGCTGTTTTTT.

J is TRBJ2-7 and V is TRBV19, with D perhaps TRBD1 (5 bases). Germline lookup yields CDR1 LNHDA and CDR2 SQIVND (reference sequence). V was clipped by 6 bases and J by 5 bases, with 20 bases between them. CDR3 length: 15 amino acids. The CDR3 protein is CASRNVVARVHEQYF. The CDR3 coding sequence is TGTGCCAGTAGGAATGTAGTGGCCAGGGTCCACGAGCAGTACTTC.

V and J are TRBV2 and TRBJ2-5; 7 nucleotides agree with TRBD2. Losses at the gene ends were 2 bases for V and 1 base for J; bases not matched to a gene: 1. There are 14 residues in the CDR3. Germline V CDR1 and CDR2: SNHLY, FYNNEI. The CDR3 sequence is CASSETGGQETQYF. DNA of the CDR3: TGTGCCAGCAGTGAAACGGGGGGCCAAGAGACCCAGTACTTC.

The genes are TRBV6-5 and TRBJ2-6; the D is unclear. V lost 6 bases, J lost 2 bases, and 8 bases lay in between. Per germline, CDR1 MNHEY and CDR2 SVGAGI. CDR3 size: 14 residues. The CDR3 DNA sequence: TGTGCCAGCAGCCTTAGAACTGGGGCCAACGTCCTGACTTTC. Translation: CASSLRTGANVLTF.